This T cell receptor (beta chain) was identified in a study of T cells in Graves' hyperthyroidism and ophthalmopathy. The study's findings and limits: Ophthalmopathy could be told apart from stable hyperthyroidism with a 13 V-J model.

Across 18 months, stable Graves' hyperthyroidism was marked by no progression to ophthalmopathy. Researchers barred patients who had uncontrolled infection, other autoimmune disease, pregnancy or lactation. Each diagnosis drew on symptoms, thyroxine, TRAb, thyroid ultrasound and orbital computed tomography findings. This clonotype was seen a handful of times. Antigen unknown. Template material for amplifying TCR beta CDR3 regions consisted of RNA transcripts. The TCR CDR3 first-round RT-PCR relied on the HTBI primer set. TCRdb redid the calling of the multiplex PCR reads with MiXCR, one entry per CDR3 protein. Of 600,000 to 650,000 distinct CDR3 sequences detected, 15% to 20% appear once; the ten largest clones hold 3.8%. The V end was cut by 6 bases, the J end by 3 bases, with 12 bases between. CDR3 length equals 14 residues. The germline V gene has CDR1 KGHSH and CDR2 LQKENI.

The chain combines TRBV18 with TRBJ2-1; weak D call: TRBD2 (6 bases). The material sequenced was blood. This TCR was sampled from a woman aged 30 to 39 with Graves' hyperthyroidism. The CDR3 DNA reads TGTGCCAGCTCTAGCGGAGCAAACTACAATGAGCAGTTCTTC. As protein: CASSSGANYNEQFF.